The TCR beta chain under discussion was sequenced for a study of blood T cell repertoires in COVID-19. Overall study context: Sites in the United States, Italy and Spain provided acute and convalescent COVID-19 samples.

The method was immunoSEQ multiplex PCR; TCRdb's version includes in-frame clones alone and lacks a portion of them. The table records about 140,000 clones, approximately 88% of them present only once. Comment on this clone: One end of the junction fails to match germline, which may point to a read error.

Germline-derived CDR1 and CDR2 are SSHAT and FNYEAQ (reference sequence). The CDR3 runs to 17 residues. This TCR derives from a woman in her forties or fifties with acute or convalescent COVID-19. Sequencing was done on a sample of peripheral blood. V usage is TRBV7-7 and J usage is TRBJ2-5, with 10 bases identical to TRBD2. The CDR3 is CASSPGRLAGGQETQYF. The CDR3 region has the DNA TGTGCTAGCAGCCCAGGTCGGTTAGCGGGGGGACAAGAGACCCAGTACTTC.